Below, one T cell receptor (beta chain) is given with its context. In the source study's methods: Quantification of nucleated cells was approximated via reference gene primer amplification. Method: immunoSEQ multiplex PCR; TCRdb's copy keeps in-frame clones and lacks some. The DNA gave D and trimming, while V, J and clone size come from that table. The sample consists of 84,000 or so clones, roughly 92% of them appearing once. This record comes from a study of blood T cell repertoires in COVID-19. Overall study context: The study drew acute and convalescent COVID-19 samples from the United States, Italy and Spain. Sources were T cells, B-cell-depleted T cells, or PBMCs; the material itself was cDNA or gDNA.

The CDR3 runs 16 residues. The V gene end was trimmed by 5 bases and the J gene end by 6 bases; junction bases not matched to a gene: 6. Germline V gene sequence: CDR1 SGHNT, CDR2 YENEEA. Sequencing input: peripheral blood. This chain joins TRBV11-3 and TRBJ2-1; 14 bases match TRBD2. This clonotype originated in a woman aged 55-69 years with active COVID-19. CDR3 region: CASSPQTSGRVNEQFF. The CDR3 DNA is TGTGCCAGCAGCCCCCAGACTAGCGGGAGGGTCAATGAGCAGTTCTTC.